One and the same sample provided the 27 T cell receptor beta chains below, sequenced in a study of tumor-infiltrating lymphocytes in primary liver carcinoma. A constant-region primer primed TCR beta cDNA synthesis from 400 to 550 ng of total RNA. It was through three nested multiplex PCR rounds of slightly modified ARM-PCR that TCR beta libraries arose. A C-beta reverse primer and TRBV1-TRBV30 forward primers served in each of the first two PCR rounds, at approximately 10 cycles apiece. TCRdb re-called the multiplex PCR reads through MiXCR, storing one row per CDR3 protein. The sample contains 50,000 to 70,000 distinct CDR3 sequences, about two thirds of which appear only once. Taking about 20-31 mg of unsorted bulk tissue, the authors co-extracted RNA and DNA. The sequencing input was liver tumor tissue from sampling region 2. Documented subset: tumor region T2, inferior pole. These receptors were collected from a man aged 35-49 years with primary liver carcinoma and hepatitis B virus infection.

On this clonotype itself: An end of the junction does not agree with germline; a read error may underlie this. This chain links TRBV6-2 or TRBV6-3 with TRBJ2-5; 9 positions match TRBD1. The germline gives CDR1 MNHEY, CDR2 SVGEGT. This CDR3 comprises 15 residues. The CDR3 DNA sequence: TGTGCCAGCGGGGGAACAGGGGGCCTTGGGGAGACCCAATACTTC. Translated: CASGGTGGLGETQYF.

About this clonotype: At one of its ends the junction is not consistent with the germline gene, which may arise from a read error. The V gene is TRBV4-3, the J gene TRBJ2-7; D gene uncertain. Germline V gives CDR1 LGHNA, CDR2 YSLEER. CDR3 size: 13 residues. CDR3 DNA sequence: TGCGTCAGCAGCCGAGATCTGCCCTACGAGCAGTACTTC. Its protein product is CVSSRDLPYEQYF.

This clonotype was seen a handful of times. An end of the junction differs from the germline gene, which may be a read error. The chain couples TRBV29-1 to TRBJ1-2; 8 bases fit TRBD1. The CDR3 is 12 residues long. Germline V gene lookup returns CDR1 SQVTM and CDR2 ANQGSEA. Here the CDR3 reads CSLDRQGHGYTF. CDR3 sequence (DNA): TGCAGCCTTGATCGACAGGGGCATGGCTACACCTTC.

Comment on this clonotype: Compared with germline, one end of the junction differs, possibly owing to a read error. The rearrangement links TRBV29-1 to TRBJ2-7, with TRBD2 identical over 8 bases. The germline CDR1 and CDR2 sequences are SQVTM and ANQGSEA. This CDR3 has 13 amino acids. The CDR3 nucleotides are TGCAGCGGGCGACTATCGGGAGGGCACGAGCAGCACTTC. This encodes CSGRLSGGHEQHF.

Comments on this clonotype: Since a much larger clone is just one base distant, this may be a read error. The rearrangement uses TRBV28 and TRBJ2-7; 11 bases are a match to TRBD2. The CDR3 is made up of 15 amino acids. From germline, CDR1 is MDHEN and CDR2 SYDVKM. Written as DNA, the CDR3 is TGTGCCAGCAGCAGTCTAGCGGGAGGCGCCTACGATCAGTACTTC. Amino acids: CASSSLAGGAYDQYF.

Comments on this clonotype: The junction and the germline gene differ at one end; a read error may be behind it. The chain recombines TRBV10-3 with TRBJ2-2; the match to TRBD2 covers 7 bases. The CDR3 sequence is 14 residues long. Germline-derived CDR1 and CDR2 are ENHRY and SYGVKD. The CDR3 DNA follows: TGTGTCATCAGGGAGCGGGACGACAGCGCGGAGTTGTTTTTT. It is translated as CVIRERDDSAELFF.

Of note for this clonotype: One end of the junction does not line up with germline, which may come from a read error. The chain has TRBV29-1 and TRBJ1-2; D is perhaps TRBD1 (5 bases). Per the germline V gene, CDR1 is SQVTM and CDR2 is ANQGSEA. CDR3 length equals 14 residues. The CDR3 DNA reads as TGCAGCGTGTGGGACCCGGGCCAGGGCTATGTCTACACCTTC. It codes for CSVWDPGQGYVYTF. The full variable domain, rest sourced from reference TRBV29-1 and TRBJ1-2, is SAVISQKPSRDICQRGTSLTIQCQVDSQVTMMFWYRQQPGQSLTLIATANQGSEATYESGFVIDKFPISRPNLTFSTLTVSNMSPEDSSIYLCSVWDPGQGYVYTFGSGTRLTVV.

The V gene is TRBV5-1, the J gene TRBJ2-1; the D gene is possibly TRBD2 (5 bases). The CDR3 sequence is 17 residues long. With 8 bases removed from V and 3 bases from J, the gap between germline ends came to 24 bases. Per the germline V gene, CDR1 is SGHRS and CDR2 is YFSETQ. The CDR3 spells CARSSPLAGVFYNEQFF. DNA for the CDR3: TGCGCCAGGAGCAGCCCTCTAGCTGGAGTCTTCTACAATGAGCAGTTCTTC.

The rearrangement uses TRBV5-4 and TRBJ2-2, with 8 positions matching TRBD1. The CDR3 covers 15 residues. J was trimmed by 4 bases and V by 4 bases; bases with no gene match: 6. The germline gives CDR1 SGHNT, CDR2 YYREEE (reference sequence). The CDR3 region is CASSMGQASTGELFF. For the CDR3, the DNA is TGTGCCAGCAGCATGGGACAGGCGAGCACCGGGGAGCTGTTTTTT.

Worth noting for this clonotype: Because the CDR3 is missing its conserved closing phenylalanine or tryptophan, this is likely a read error. This sequence joins TRBV4-1 and TRBJ1-6, with D tentatively TRBD1 (6 bases). V lost 1 base, J lost 7 bases, and 11 bases lay in between. Germline V gene data show CDR1 as MGHRA and CDR2 as YSYEKL. CDR3 length equals 15 residues. CDR3 in amino acids: CASSQVSTGNSPLHL. CDR3 sequence (DNA): TGCGCCAGCAGCCAAGTTAGCACAGGGAATTCACCCCTCCACCTT.

This clonotype has at least ten counts. The rearrangement uses TRBV6-9 and TRBJ2-1; 15 positions agree with TRBD2. Unmatched junction bases numbered 24, after V lost 6 bases and J lost 0 bases. Germline V gene lookup returns CDR1 MNHGY and CDR2 SVAAGI. This CDR3 comprises 24 residues. CDR3 protein: CASSTHRPKRTSGRAQSSYNEQFF. The CDR3 DNA sequence: TGTGCCAGCAGCACCCACCGTCCAAAAAGGACTAGCGGGAGGGCTCAAAGCTCCTACAATGAGCAGTTCTTC.

This rearrangement joins TRBV28 to TRBJ1-3; D call uncertain. Germline-derived CDR1 and CDR2 are MDHEN and SYDVKM. This CDR3 comprises 12 residues. Trimming took 10 bases from V and 0 from J, leaving 7 bases between them. CDR3 sequence: CANYVSGNTIYF. The CDR3 DNA follows: TGTGCCAACTACGTCTCTGGAAACACCATATATTTT.

The chain carries TRBV4-1 and TRBJ2-7; D is ambiguous. The germline V gene encodes CDR1 MGHRA and CDR2 YSYEKL. The CDR3 loop spans 13 amino acids. The DNA for the CDR3 is TGCATCAGCAGCCCGGCCCGTTGGTACGAGCAGTACTTC. This encodes CISSPARWYEQYF.

This clonotype occurred a few times. The chain is built from TRBV9 and TRBJ1-4, with 8 bases that match TRBD1. CDR1 is SGDLS, CDR2 YYNGEE, per germline. The CDR3 is 14 amino acids. The V segment lost 3 bases and the J segment 6 bases; nucleotides outside the gene matches: 4. Here the CDR3 DNA reads TGTGCCAGCAGCGCAGGGGGCCTATATGAAAAACTGTTTTTT. Translation gives CASSAGGLYEKLFF.

The V and J genes are TRBV6-1 and TRBJ2-7, with D unresolved. V shed 5 bases and J shed 7 bases, with 24 bases lying between them. Germline CDR1 MNHNS, CDR2 SASEGT. The CDR3 spans 16 residues. The CDR3 DNA reads as TGTGCCAGCAGTCACTGGACCGTTACCACCTTTCGGGAGCAGTACTTC. This sequence encodes CASSHWTVTTFREQYF.

J is TRBJ2-7 and V is TRBV11-2, with 10 bases aligning to TRBD2. Germline V gene lookup returns CDR1 SGHAT and CDR2 FQNNGV. This CDR3 is built from 15 residues. Trimming cost V 11 bases and J 6 bases; bases outside gene matches: 16. CDR3 sequence (DNA): TGTGCCGGCAACTTAACCCTAGCGGGGGCTAGCGAGCAGTACTTC. Its protein product is CAGNLTLAGASEQYF.

The chain combines TRBV11-2 with TRBJ2-5; TRBD2 matches at 7 bases. V dropped 9 bases and J dropped 10; count of bases not matched to a gene: 23. This CDR3 comprises 16 residues. Germline V gene sequence: CDR1 SGHAT, CDR2 FQNNGV. DNA for the CDR3: TGTGCCAGTAGCCAAACTCCTGACGGGGGGAAAGGGAGCCAGTACTTC. Protein sequence: CASSQTPDGGKGSQYF. The variable domain in full, completed from reference TRBV11-2 and TRBJ2-5, reads EAGVAQSPRYKIIEKRQSVAFWCNPISGHATLYWYQQILGQGPKLLIQFQNNGVVDDSQLPKDRFSAERLKGVDSTLKIQPAKLEDSAVYLCASSQTPDGGKGSQYFGPGTRLLVL.

Concerning this clonotype itself: A much larger clone differs from this one at a single base, so this may be a read error. Since the CDR3 does not end with the conserved phenylalanine or tryptophan, this likely comes from a read error. This chain links TRBV29-1 with TRBJ1-4, with D unclear. The CDR3 totals 12 residues. Germline-derived CDR1 and CDR2 are SQVTM and ANQGSEA. As DNA, the CDR3 is TGCAGCATTGATGAGGGTTATGAAAAACTGTTTGTT. It encodes CSIDEGYEKLFV.

This clonotype has ten or more counts. As DNA, the CDR3 is TGTGCCTGGAGTAAGGGGGACCACCTAACTGAGCAGTTCTTC. Protein product: CAWSKGDHLTEQFF. This chain joins TRBV30 and TRBJ2-1, with D tentatively TRBD1 (6 bases). This CDR3 contains 14 residues. Trimming took 2 bases from V and 9 from J, leaving 17 bases between them. Germline values: CDR1 GTSNPN, CDR2 SVGIG (reference sequence).

The V and J genes are TRBV6-1 and TRBJ2-1; TRBD2 aligns across 8 bases. V gave up 8 bases and J gave up 3 bases; unmatched junction bases: 12. The CDR3 extends over 16 amino acids. The V gene's germline CDR1 is MNHNS and CDR2 SASEGT. CDR3 bases: TGTGCCAGCCGTCCCACCGGACTAGCAGTCTACAATGAGCAGTTCTTC. Translation: CASRPTGLAVYNEQFF.

The chain employs TRBV4-3 and TRBJ1-6; the D gene is possibly TRBD1 (5 bases). CDR1 is LGHNA, CDR2 YSLEER, per germline. V lost 7 bases and J 8 bases, leaving 15 bases between the germline ends. The CDR3 totals 14 residues. As DNA, the CDR3 is TGCGCCAGCAACCTTAACCGAGGGGATTCACCCCTCCACTTT. This codes for CASNLNRGDSPLHF.

The V gene is TRBV11-2, the J gene TRBJ1-5; TRBD1 might be the D (6 bases). Trimming cost V 7 bases and J 1 base, with 20 bases left between them. Germline CDR1 is SGHAT and CDR2 is FQNNGV. CDR3 length: 17 amino acids. The CDR3 region has the DNA TGTGCCAGCATCTTGGTAGGGGTAACAGGGAGCAATCAGCCCCAGCATTTT. Its translation: CASILVGVTGSNQPQHF.

Turning to this clonotype: The germline gene is not matched at one end of the junction; a read error may be the cause. The chain recombines TRBV29-1 with TRBJ2-3, with D possibly TRBD2 on 6 matching bases. The CDR3 sequence is 13 residues long. The germline gives CDR1 SQVTM, CDR2 ANQGSEA. CDR3 amino acids: CSADVTSTYTQYF. The CDR3, as DNA: TGTAGCGCTGACGTAACTAGCACATATACGCAGTATTTT.

This clonotype was detected many times. V gene TRBV29-1 combines with J gene TRBJ2-2; 8 bases agree with TRBD1. Unmatched junction bases numbered 8, after V lost 1 base and J lost 4 bases. CDR1 and CDR2 from the germline V gene are SQVTM and ANQGSEA. CDR3 length: 16 amino acids. The CDR3 nucleotides read TGCAGCGTTGAAGGGTTGGACAGGGTGGGCACCGGGGAGCTGTTTTTT. The encoded protein is CSVEGLDRVGTGELFF.

The table lists this clonotype with a count of one. One end of the junction fails to match germline, which may point to a read error. This chain connects TRBV7-3 to TRBJ2-1; TRBD1 might be the D (7 bases). The CDR3 length is 15 residues. Germline V gives CDR1 SGHTA, CDR2 FQGTGA. The CDR3 sequence: CACSSQGGTYNEQFF. For the CDR3, the DNA is TGTGCCTGCAGCAGCCAGGGGGGCACCTACAATGAGCAGTTCTTC.

Turning to this clonotype: Since no conserved phenylalanine or tryptophan closes the CDR3, a read error is the likely cause. The V call is TRBV12-3 or TRBV12-4, the J call TRBJ1-5, with D unclear. The CDR3 has 15 residues. CDR3 nucleotide sequence: TGTGCCAGCAATTTTGGGCAAGGAAGCAATCATCCCCAGCATCTT. It translates to CASNFGQGSNHPQHL.

Remarks on this clonotype: The junction and the germline gene differ at one end; a read error may be behind it. V usage is TRBV10-2 and J usage is TRBJ2-1; the D call may be TRBD1 or TRBD2 (5 bases each). The CDR3 consists of 12 residues. Germline V gives CDR1 WSHSY, CDR2 SAAADI. CDR3 nucleotide sequence: TGCGGCAGCAGTGAGTCAACTCGGGGTCAGGGCTTC. It translates to CGSSESTRGQGF.